Listed below are T cell receptor beta chains from one sample, sequenced in a study of T cells in Graves' hyperthyroidism and ophthalmopathy. MiXCR, applied by TCRdb to the multiplex PCR reads, yields one record per CDR3 protein. The sample consists of around 300,000 distinct CDR3 sequences, roughly 13% of them appearing once. The sample consisted of blood. The receptors were sampled from a woman aged 35 to 49 with Graves' hyperthyroidism. Each CDR3 is given with its conserved first and last residue. The D gene is left open where the match is weak. Size tells how often a clone was seen (once, few, many) or the class of an expanded clone, and some rows leave it out.

>.|TRBV19|TRBJ1-5|few
TGTGCCAGTAGTATGGAAGGAACTCGTCGGAATCAGCCCCAGCATTTT
CASSMEGTRRNQPQHF
>.|TRBV28|TRBJ2-1|many
TGTGCCGTCCGTGGGTCTGGGAAAGAGCAGTTCTTC
CAVRGSGKEQFF
>TRBD1|TRBV30|TRBJ2-2|many
TGTGCCTGGACACCGGGACAGGGAAACACCGGGGAGCTGTTTTTT
CAWTPGQGNTGELFF
>.|TRBV18|TRBJ1-1|many
TGTGCCAGCTCACCAATCGTGAGAGATGAAGCTTTCTTT
CASSPIVRDEAFF
>.|TRBV28|TRBJ1-5|many
TGTGCCAGCAGTTTGGGCGACAGTTCTCTGGGGCCCCAGCATTTT
CASSLGDSSLGPQHF
>.|TRBV2|TRBJ1-1|many
TGTGCCAGCAGCGCCGGACTCAGCACTGAAGCTTTCTTT
CASSAGLSTEAFF
>.|TRBV4-2|TRBJ1-5|many
TGTGCCAGCAGCCAAGATCCGGCGTATCAGCCCCAGCATTTT
CASSQDPAYQPQHF
>TRBD2|TRBV20-1|TRBJ2-5|many
TGCAGTGCTAGAGATCCTAGGACTAGCGGGAAAGAGACCCAGTACTTC
CSARDPRTSGKETQYF
>.|TRBV7-8|TRBJ2-7|many
TGTGCCAGCAGACCGGTTTCGCGGGTATTCCCTTACGAGCAGTACTTC
CASRPVSRVFPYEQYF
>TRBD2|TRBV7-9|TRBJ2-2|many
TGTGCCAGCAGCTTTCTAATAGCGGGGCGAAGCGGGGAGCTGTTTTTT
CASSFLIAGRSGELFF
>TRBD2|TRBV2|TRBJ2-1|many
TGTGCCGGAGAGCGGGGAGGAATCAATGAGCAGTTCTTC
CAGERGGINEQFF
>.|TRBV12-3/TRBV12-4|TRBJ2-3|many
TGTGCCAGCAGTCGGGACTTCTCGAGCACAGATACGCAGTATTTT
CASSRDFSSTDTQYF
>.|TRBV20-1|TRBJ1-6|many
TGCAGTGCTAGATTCGACGGTACACCTAATTCACCCCTCCACTTT
CSARFDGTPNSPLHF
>.|TRBV9|TRBJ2-1|.
TGTGCCAGCAGCGTAGCGGGCGCCCCTGGGGGTGAGCAGTTCTTC
CASSVAGAPGGEQFF
>.|TRBV20-1|TRBJ1-1|.
TGCAGTGCTAGAGATATGGTGAACACTGAAGCTTTCTTT
CSARDMVNTEAFF
>.|TRBV5-1|TRBJ1-1|many
TGCGCCAGCAGCTCGGGACATATGAACACTGAAGCTTTCTTT
CASSSGHMNTEAFF
>.|TRBV7-8|TRBJ1-1|many
TGTGCCAGCAGCCCCCTGGGAGCAGGCACTGAAGCTTTCTTT
CASSPLGAGTEAFF
>TRBD1|TRBV5-1|TRBJ1-2|many
TGCGCCAGCAGCGCCGGGACAGGACCCTATGGCTACACCTTC
CASSAGTGPYGYTF
>.|TRBV29-1|TRBJ2-2|many
TGCAGCGGAGTGACAGACCCGAACACCGGGGAGCTGTTTTTT
CSGVTDPNTGELFF
>.|TRBV12-3/TRBV12-4|TRBJ1-2|many
TGTGCCAGCAGCTTACCCGGTGGCTACACCTTC
CASSLPGGYTF
>.|TRBV20-1|TRBJ2-4|few
TGCAGTGCTAGAGATCAAAGACAAGCCGGTAACATTCAATACTTC
CSARDQRQAGNIQYF
>.|TRBV15|TRBJ1-1|many
TGTGCCACCAGCACCGCAGGGGCGACTGAAGCTTTCTTT
CATSTAGATEAFF
>TRBD1|TRBV20-1|TRBJ2-7|few
TGCAGTGCTGAAACAGGGGGCTCATACGAGCAGTACTTC
CSAETGGSYEQYF
>.|TRBV3-1|TRBJ1-1|many
TGTGCCAGCAGCCACGATAGCAAATTCCGAGGCACTGAAGCTTTCTTT
CASSHDSKFRGTEAFF
>.|TRBV6-1|TRBJ1-3|many
TGTGCCAGCAGTGAAGCGGTCGAGGGACCTCTTGGAAACACCATATATTTT
CASSEAVEGPLGNTIYF
>.|TRBV27|TRBJ2-1|many
TGTGCCAGCAGTTTATCCACAGTGTCCTACAATGAGCAGTTCTTC
CASSLSTVSYNEQFF
>.|TRBV11-2|TRBJ2-1|many
TGTGCCAGCAGCTTAGAGCGGGAAAGCTCCTACAATGAGCAGTTCTTC
CASSLERESSYNEQFF
>TRBD2|TRBV3-1|TRBJ2-5|many
TGTGCCAGCAGCCAAGGCGGGGGGCGGGAGACCCAGTACTTC
CASSQGGGRETQYF
>.|TRBV6-1|TRBJ2-5|many
TGTGCCAGCAGTGAACTGGGGCAAGAGACCCAGTACTTC
CASSELGQETQYF
>TRBD1|TRBV6-4|TRBJ1-2|few
TGTGCCAGCCGACAGGGAATATCCTATGGCTACACCTTC
CASRQGISYGYTF
>.|TRBV28|TRBJ2-3|many
TGTGCCAGCAGTTTATCTTTGGCGGGAATTGATACGCAGTATTTT
CASSLSLAGIDTQYF
>.|TRBV9|TRBJ1-5|.
TGTGCCAGCAGCGTAGAGGGGGGACCTCATCAGCCCCAGCATTTT
CASSVEGGPHQPQHF
>TRBD2|TRBV20-1|TRBJ2-7|.
TGCAGTGCTGCACTAGCGGGGGAAGACTACGAGCAGTACTTC
CSAALAGEDYEQYF
>TRBD1|TRBV19|TRBJ1-1|many
TGTGCCAGTAGTGCGGACAGGGTTGTGGGTCTGGCTTTCTTT
CASSADRVVGLAFF
>.|TRBV7-2|TRBJ2-5|.
TGTGCCAGCAGCTTAGTCAGGACCCAGTACTTC
CASSLVRTQYF
>.|TRBV6-1|TRBJ2-5|many
TGTGCCAGCAAGGGGATAGGGGAGACCCAGTACTTC
CASKGIGETQYF
>TRBD2|TRBV10-3|TRBJ2-2|many
TGTGCCATCAGTGGCACTAGCGGGAGGGGCACCGGGGAGCTGTTTTTT
CAISGTSGRGTGELFF
>.|TRBV5-5|TRBJ2-7|many
TGTGCCAGCAGCACTATGACAGGATCCAACGAGCAGTACTTC
CASSTMTGSNEQYF
>TRBD2|TRBV7-9|TRBJ2-4|.
TGTGCCAGCAGCTTGGGTGTAGCGGGAGCTTTAGGTTCCAAAAACATTCAGTACTTC
CASSLGVAGALGSKNIQYF
>.|TRBV5-1|TRBJ1-4|many
TGCGCCAGCAGCTTGAACGGGGAAGGCGATGAAAAACTGTTTTTT
CASSLNGEGDEKLFF
>.|TRBV28|TRBJ2-7|.
TGTGCCAGCACCCTAAATATTGGCGGGAAGGCCTACGAGCAGTACTTC
CASTLNIGGKAYEQYF
>.|TRBV5-1|TRBJ2-5|many
TGCGCCAGCACCCAGGGCTACCAAGAGACCCAGTACTTC
CASTQGYQETQYF
>TRBD2|TRBV5-6|TRBJ2-1|many
TGTGCCAGCAGCTTGTTCCAGCGGGACTACAATGAGCAGTTCTTC
CASSLFQRDYNEQFF
>.|TRBV7-2|TRBJ2-7|many
TGTGCCAGCAGAGAAAAGACGGGCTCCTACGAGCAGTACTTC
CASREKTGSYEQYF
>TRBD1|TRBV19|TRBJ1-1|many
TGTGCCAGTAGCGGGGACAGGGGACGGAACACTGAAGCTTTCTTT
CASSGDRGRNTEAFF
>TRBD2|TRBV5-1|TRBJ2-7|many
TGCGCCAGCAGCACTGACGGGAGGCGCGAGCAGTACTTC
CASSTDGRREQYF
>TRBD1|TRBV27|TRBJ1-6|many
TGTGCCAGCAGTTTCGGGACAGCGTATAATTCACCCCTCCACTTT
CASSFGTAYNSPLHF
>.|TRBV6-5|TRBJ2-2|few
TGTGCCAGCAGTTACCCTCGGCCGAACACCGGGGAGCTGTTTTTT
CASSYPRPNTGELFF
>TRBD2|TRBV28|TRBJ2-7|many
TGTGCCAGCAGTGGGATAGCGGGAGAGGGCTACGAGCAGTACTTC
CASSGIAGEGYEQYF
>.|TRBV27|TRBJ2-7|many
TGTGCCAGCAGTTTTTTGAACAGCCTCTCCTACGAGCAGTACTTC
CASSFLNSLSYEQYF
>TRBD1|TRBV29-1|TRBJ1-1|many
TGCAGCGTAGTGAAGGACAGGGTGAACACTGAAGCTTTCTTT
CSVVKDRVNTEAFF
>.|TRBV27|TRBJ1-1|many
TGTGCCAGCAGTCCGTGGAGCAGGACGAACACTGAAGCTTTCTTT
CASSPWSRTNTEAFF
>TRBD1|TRBV30|TRBJ2-7|many
TGTGCCTGCCTTGGGACAGGGACCTACGAGCAGTACTTC
CACLGTGTYEQYF
>.|TRBV20-1|TRBJ1-3|few
TGCAGTGCTAGACCTGGACAGACTGGAAACACCATATATTTT
CSARPGQTGNTIYF
>.|TRBV4-1|TRBJ1-1|.
TGCGCCAGCAGCCGAAGACCGCTAACGACGAACACTGAAGCTTTCTTT
CASSRRPLTTNTEAFF
>TRBD1|TRBV20-1|TRBJ1-1|many
TGCAGTGCTAGTCCCGCCAAACAGGGGTCCACTGAAGCTTTCTTT
CSASPAKQGSTEAFF
>TRBD1|TRBV20-1|TRBJ2-1|.
TGCAGTGCTCAATCCAGGGGGCCAGGAGCCTCCTACAATGAGCAGTTCTTC
CSAQSRGPGASYNEQFF